A single sample gave rise to the 28 T cell receptor beta chains below, sequenced in a study of Ad26.COV2.S vaccination and SARS-CoV-2 variants. Treatment meaning: about 20 received Ad26.COV2.S at low or high dose, single or two shots; roughly 5 received placebo; per-sample allocation not given. All samples were drawn on day 63, counting from the first vaccine or placebo injection. Method: immunoSEQ multiplex PCR; TCRdb's copy keeps in-frame clones and lacks some. The table shows hundreds of thousands of clones, with around 93% occurring only once. This specimen consisted of peripheral blood, obtained in a trial of Ad26.COV2.S vaccine versus placebo. These receptors all stem from a person aged 18-60 years who received the Ad26.COV2.S COVID-19 vaccine or a placebo.

The chain carries TRBV7-2 and TRBJ1-2; maybe TRBD1 (5 bases). This CDR3 has 15 residues. The V gene lost 6 bases and the J gene lost 2 bases, with 16 bases spanning the gap. Germline CDR1 and CDR2: SGHTA and FQGNSA. CDR3 amino acids: CASSWGMSKNYGYTF. The CDR3 nucleotides are TGTGCCAGCAGTTGGGGGATGTCCAAAAACTATGGCTACACCTTC.

The DNA for the CDR3 is TGTGCCAGCACTGCGACAGGCGTCTATGGCTACACCTTC. Residues: CASTATGVYGYTF. The gene calls are TRBV6-5 and TRBJ1-2, with D maybe TRBD1 (6 bases). CDR1 MNHEY and CDR2 SVGAGI come from the germline V gene. CDR3 size: 13 residues. Between the trimmed V and J ends, which lost 7 bases and 4 bases, there was a span of 13 bases.

The chain has TRBV5-4 and TRBJ2-2; D is possibly TRBD1 or TRBD2 (6 bases each). CDR3 length: 16 residues. V was shortened by 6 bases and J by 7 bases, with 22 bases between the two germline ends. CDR1 and CDR2 (germline): SGHNT, YYREEE (reference sequence). The chain's CDR3 is CASTSEGGRTVGELFF. CDR3 nucleotide sequence: TGTGCCAGCACCTCCGAGGGGGGCCGAACAGTCGGGGAGCTGTTTTTT.

The rearrangement links TRBV9 to TRBJ2-1, with TRBD2 matching over 11 bases. V gave up 4 bases and J gave up 9 bases; unmatched junction bases: 9. Looked up from germline, CDR1 is SGDLS and CDR2 is YYNGEE. This CDR3 is 15 amino acids long. The DNA for the CDR3 is TGTGCCAGCAGCAACCCGGGACTAGCGGATACTGAGCAGTTCTTC. Protein sequence: CASSNPGLADTEQFF. Full variable domain (outside the CDR3, taken from reference TRBV9 and TRBJ2-1): DSGVTQTPKHLITATGQRVTLRCSPRSGDLSVYWYQQSLDQGLQFLIQYYNGEERAKGNILERFSAQQFPDLHSELNLSSLELGDSALYFCASSNPGLADTEQFFGPGTRLTVL.

The DNA of the CDR3 is TGTGCCAGCAGCAACGGCGGAACGCGGTACTACGAGCAGTACTTC. It specifies CASSNGGTRYYEQYF. The chain links TRBV6-5 to TRBJ2-7; D not resolved. This CDR3 is 15 amino acids long. Trimming pared 6 bases from V and 3 bases from J, leaving 18 bases between. CDR1 is MNHEY, CDR2 SVGAGI, per germline.

J is TRBJ1-4 and V is TRBV5-1; TRBD1 might be the D (5 bases). The CDR3 is made up of 15 amino acids. Germline V CDR1 and CDR2: SGHRS, YFSETQ. V was trimmed by 3 bases and J by 8 bases, leaving 17 bases between them. The CDR3 loop reads CASSSIGEVAEKLFF. For the CDR3, the DNA is TGCGCCAGCAGCTCCATAGGGGAGGTAGCGGAAAAACTGTTTTTT.

The chain uses TRBV28 and TRBJ1-2; no definite D call. The CDR3 loop spans 14 amino acids. Germline CDR1 reads MDHEN; CDR2 reads SYDVKM. Between the trimmed V and J ends, which lost 4 bases and 4 bases, there was a span of 13 bases. CDR3 in DNA: TGTGCCAGCAGTTCCTCTGGGGTTCGCTATGGCTACACCTTC. This encodes CASSSSGVRYGYTF.

The CDR3 DNA sequence: TGTGCCAGCAGCTTAGCGAGGACTAGCGGTTACAATGAGCAGTTCTTC. Translating gives CASSLARTSGYNEQFF. The chain has TRBV7-2 and TRBJ2-1; TRBD2 matches at 10 bases. The CDR3 loop spans 16 amino acids. Germline CDR1 reads SGHTA; CDR2 reads FQGNSA. The ends lost 0 bases at V and 4 bases at J; junction bases unmatched: 3.

The chain combines TRBV9 with TRBJ2-3, with TRBD2 as a possible D gene (6 bases). The length of the CDR3 is 15 residues. CDR1 SGDLS and CDR2 YYNGEE come from the germline V gene. With 0 bases removed from V and 4 bases from J, the gap between germline ends came to 12 bases. The CDR3 spells CASSVEGLVADTQYF. CDR3 bases: TGTGCCAGCAGCGTAGAGGGACTTGTAGCAGATACGCAGTATTTT.

Only one count was recorded for this clone. The DNA of the CDR3 is TGCGCCAGCAGCCCGGTGGGGGGGAGCACAGATACGCAGTATTTT. As protein: CASSPVGGSTDTQYF. The chain links TRBV5-1 to TRBJ2-3, with TRBD2 matching over 7 bases. The trim removed 4 bases at V and 0 bases at J, leaving 5 bases unmatched. Germline V gives CDR1 SGHRS, CDR2 YFSETQ. The CDR3 spans 15 residues.

V gene TRBV19 combines with J gene TRBJ1-4; 7 nucleotides match TRBD1. CDR3 length equals 13 residues. CDR1 and CDR2 from the germline V gene are LNHDA and SQIVND (reference sequence). The V gene end was trimmed by 8 bases and the J gene end by 8 bases; junction bases not matched to a gene: 8. CDR3: CASGGQVFEKLFF. The CDR3 region has the DNA TGTGCCAGTGGTGGACAGGTTTTCGAAAAACTGTTTTTT.

The CDR3 DNA sequence: TGTGCCAGCAGTGAATATGGGGCTAGCGGGGACGACTACAATGAGCAGTTCTTC. This translates into CASSEYGASGDDYNEQFF. The chain has TRBV25-1 and TRBJ2-1; 9 bases map to TRBD2. CDR1 is MGHDK, CDR2 SYGVNS, per germline. The CDR3 sequence is 18 residues long. With 0 bases clipped from V and 3 bases from J, the junction kept 9 bases outside the gene matches.

Here the CDR3 reads CASSPGSGELFF. The CDR3 DNA sequence: TGTGCCAGCTCACCTGGGTCCGGGGAGCTGTTTTTT. The rearrangement joins TRBV18 to TRBJ2-2; D gene uncertain. V was pared by 3 bases and J by 6 bases, with 5 bases between. Germline V gene sequence: CDR1 KGHSH, CDR2 LQKENI. The CDR3 is made up of 12 amino acids. The entire variable domain, with the rest obtained from reference TRBV18 and TRBJ2-2, is as follows: NAGVMQNPRHLVRRRGQEARLRCSPMKGHSHVYWYRQLPEEGLKFMVYLQKENIIDESGMPKERFSAEFPKEGPSILRIQQVVRGDSAAYFCASSPGSGELFFGEGSRLTVL.

The chain uses TRBV28 and TRBJ2-3; TRBD2 agrees at 13 bases. V was clipped by 5 bases and J by 2 bases; unmatched bases: 7. Germline V CDR1 and CDR2: MDHEN, SYDVKM. The CDR3 extends over 17 amino acids. CDR3 protein: CASSLGLAGIFTDTQYF. CDR3 sequence (DNA): TGTGCCAGCAGTCTGGGACTAGCGGGGATATTCACAGATACGCAGTATTTT.

The chain employs TRBV7-6 and TRBJ1-1; D is undetermined. V lost 2 bases to trimming and J lost 1 base, with 8 bases between them. This CDR3 comprises 14 residues. Per the germline V gene, CDR1 is SGHVS and CDR2 is FNYEAQ. This CDR3 is CASSLSTRNTEAFF. Here the CDR3 DNA reads TGTGCCAGCAGCTTATCGACCCGGAACACTGAAGCTTTCTTT.

The chain carries TRBV27 and TRBJ2-1; 7 nucleotides align to TRBD2. The germline CDR1 and CDR2 sequences are MNHEY and SMNVEV (reference sequence). This CDR3 comprises 14 residues. J was trimmed by 7 bases and V by 4 bases; bases with no gene match: 7. CDR3 DNA: TGTGCCAGCAGTTGGGGGGGACCCACGAATGAGCAGTTCTTC. Residues: CASSWGGPTNEQFF.

The chain is built from TRBV30 and TRBJ2-7; possibly TRBD1 or TRBD2 for D (7 bases each). The germline gives CDR1 GTSNPN, CDR2 SVGIG (reference sequence). This CDR3 contains 14 residues. Trimming left V 6 bases short and J 5 bases short, with 20 bases between. CDR3 loop: CACYRQGGANEQYF. The DNA of the CDR3 is TGTGCCTGCTACCGACAGGGAGGGGCCAACGAGCAGTACTTC. Drawing the rest from reference TRBV30 and TRBJ2-7, the complete variable domain is SQTIHQWPATLVQPVGSPLSLECTVEGTSNPNLYWYRQAAGRGLQLLFYSVGIGQISSEVPQNLSASRPQDRQFILSSKKLLLSDSGFYLCACYRQGGANEQYFGPGTRLTVT.

The rearrangement uses TRBV2 and TRBJ2-1; a possible D gene is TRBD2 (5 bases). This CDR3 is 13 amino acids long. V lost 2 bases and J 6 bases, leaving 8 bases between the germline ends. Per germline, CDR1 SNHLY and CDR2 FYNNEI. CDR3 bases: TGTGCCAGCAGTGAATCGGGGTCCAATGAGCAGTTCTTC. It is translated as CASSESGSNEQFF.

The chain employs TRBV19 and TRBJ1-5, with a tentative D call TRBD1 (6 bases). CDR1 is LNHDA, CDR2 SQIVND, per germline (reference sequence). Trimming stripped 1 base from V and 6 bases from J, with 16 bases between. The CDR3 runs to 16 residues. CDR3 in amino acids: CASSIVPSRQVQPQHF. In DNA, the CDR3 is TGTGCCAGTAGTATAGTCCCCTCGCGACAGGTTCAGCCCCAGCATTTT. Based on the CDR3 plus reference TRBV19 and TRBJ1-5, the full variable domain is DGGITQSPKYLFRKEGQNVTLSCEQNLNHDAMYWYRQDPGQGLRLIYYSQIVNDFQKGDIAEGYSVSREKKESFPLTVTSAQKNPTAFYLCASSIVPSRQVQPQHFGDGTRLSIL.

The chain is built from TRBV7-9 and TRBJ1-6, with 7 bases fitting TRBD1. Germline V gene sequence: CDR1 SEHNR, CDR2 FQNEAQ (reference sequence). The length of the CDR3 is 17 residues. The J segment lost 7 bases and the V segment lost 0 bases, leaving 9 bases of the junction unmatched. The CDR3: CASSLAGGSALNSPLHF. In DNA form, the CDR3 reads TGTGCCAGCAGCTTAGCAGGGGGCTCCGCTCTAAATTCACCCCTCCACTTT.

V usage is TRBV19 and J usage is TRBJ1-5; D ambiguous. This CDR3 is 12 amino acids long. With 5 bases removed from V and 9 bases from J, the gap between germline ends came to 11 bases. CDR1 and CDR2 from the germline V gene are LNHDA and SQIVND (reference sequence). CDR3 protein: CASSAPVGPQHF. CDR3 DNA sequence: TGTGCCAGTAGTGCACCGGTGGGGCCCCAGCATTTT.

The chain joins TRBV2 to TRBJ2-3; TRBD2 might be the D (6 bases). The CDR3 length is 15 residues. The germline V gene has CDR1 SNHLY and CDR2 FYNNEI. Trimming stripped 7 bases from V and 0 bases from J, with 14 bases between. In DNA form, the CDR3 reads TGTGCCAGCACCGGGCTAGCGCCCAGCACAGATACGCAGTATTTT. It encodes CASTGLAPSTDTQYF.

The gene calls are TRBV2 and TRBJ2-6; D possibly corresponds to TRBD1 (5 bases). The length of the CDR3 is 13 residues. Germline CDR1 SNHLY, CDR2 FYNNEI. V lost 8 bases to trimming and J lost 4 bases, with 9 bases between them. CDR3 DNA sequence: TGTGCCAGCCTCCACAGGGGGGCCAACGTCCTGACTTTC. Residues: CASLHRGANVLTF.

This rearrangement joins TRBV7-9 to TRBJ1-2; D is ambiguous. V was clipped by 3 bases and J by 8 bases, with 13 bases between them. CDR1 SEHNR and CDR2 FQNEAQ come from the germline V gene (reference sequence). CDR3 length: 13 amino acids. The CDR3, as DNA: TGTGCCAGCAGCTTTGGCCAGCCAGAGGGCTACACCTTC. Translation: CASSFGQPEGYTF.

The chain carries TRBV6-2 or TRBV6-3 and TRBJ2-5, with 8 bases fitting TRBD1. The germline V gene has CDR1 MNHEY and CDR2 SVGEGT. The CDR3 spans 16 residues. Unmatched junction bases numbered 14, after V lost 7 bases and J lost 4 bases. The CDR3 spells CASTPGQGLSGETQYF. CDR3 DNA sequence: TGTGCCAGCACCCCTGGACAGGGACTTTCGGGAGAGACCCAGTACTTC.

Of note for this clone: The sample has other DNA sequences that encode this CDR3 too. J is TRBJ2-7 and V is TRBV4-3, with 8 bases matching TRBD1. J lost 2 bases, V lost 1 base, and 1 base had no gene match. The CDR3 runs 14 residues. Germline assignment: CDR1 LGHNA and CDR2 YSLEER. The CDR3 DNA reads as TGCGCCAGCAGCCAAGGGACAGGGACCTACGAGCAGTACTTC. Translated: CASSQGTGTYEQYF.

V gene TRBV5-4 combines with J gene TRBJ2-5; D remains ambiguous. CDR3 length equals 13 residues. The germline CDR1 and CDR2 sequences are SGHNT and YYREEE (reference sequence). Trimming cost V 2 bases and J 5 bases, with 10 bases left between them. CDR3 nucleotide sequence: TGTGCCAGCAGCTTTGGCACCAGGGAGACCCAGTACTTC. Translated, it gives CASSFGTRETQYF.

The CDR3: CASSYSGGRSGNTIYF. CDR3 DNA: TGTGCCAGCAGTTACTCCGGGGGACGCTCTGGAAACACCATATATTTT. The chain carries TRBV6-5 and TRBJ1-3; D might be TRBD1 (5 bases). The germline gives CDR1 MNHEY, CDR2 SVGAGI. The CDR3 length is 16 residues. V lost 0 bases and J lost 0, with 9 bases in between.